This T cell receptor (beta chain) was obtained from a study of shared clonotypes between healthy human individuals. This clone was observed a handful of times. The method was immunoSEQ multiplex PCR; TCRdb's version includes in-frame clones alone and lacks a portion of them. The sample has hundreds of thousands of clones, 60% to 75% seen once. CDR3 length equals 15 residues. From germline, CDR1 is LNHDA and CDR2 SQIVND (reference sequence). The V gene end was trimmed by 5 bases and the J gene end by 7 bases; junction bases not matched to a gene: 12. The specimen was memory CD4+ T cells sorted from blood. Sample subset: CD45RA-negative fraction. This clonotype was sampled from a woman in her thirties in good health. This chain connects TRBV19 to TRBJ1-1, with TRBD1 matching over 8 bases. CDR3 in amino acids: CASSGTGGFGGEAFF. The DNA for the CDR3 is TGTGCCAGTAGTGGGACAGGCGGATTTGGTGGTGAAGCTTTCTTT.